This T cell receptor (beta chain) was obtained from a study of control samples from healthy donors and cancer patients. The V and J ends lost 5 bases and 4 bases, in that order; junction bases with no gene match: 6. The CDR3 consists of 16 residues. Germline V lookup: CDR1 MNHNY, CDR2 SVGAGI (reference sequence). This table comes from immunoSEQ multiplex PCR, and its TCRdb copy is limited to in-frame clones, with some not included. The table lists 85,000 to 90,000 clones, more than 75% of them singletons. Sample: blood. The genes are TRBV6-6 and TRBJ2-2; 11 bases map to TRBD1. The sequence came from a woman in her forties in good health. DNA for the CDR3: TGTGCCAGCAGTAGAGGGACAGGGGGGGGCACCGGGGAGCTGTTTTTT. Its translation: CASSRGTGGGTGELFF.